A single sample is the source of the 24 T cell receptor beta chains below, sequenced in a study of PD-1 blockade in classical Hodgkin lymphoma. Libraries were prepared by immunoSEQ multiplex PCR; TCRdb keeps only in-frame clonotypes and omits some of them. The table records tens of thousands of clones, roughly four fifths of them present only once. Described time point: cycle 4 day 1 (C4D1), after 6 weeks of nivolumab. Relapse was seen in all patients after autologous stem cell transplantation, and brentuximab vedotin exposure was variable. The source material was peripheral blood mononuclear cells (PBMCs), sampled before the fourth cycle of nivolumab. Source of these receptors: a human donor with classical Hodgkin lymphoma.

The sample holds one count of this clone. The V call is TRBV10-2, the J call TRBJ2-3; D is uncertain. Germline V gene lookup returns CDR1 WSHSY and CDR2 SAAADI. CDR3 length equals 11 residues. V gave up 0 bases and J gave up 5 bases, with 0 bases separating them. The CDR3, as DNA: TGCGCCAGCAGTGAGTCAGATACGCAGTATTTT. This sequence encodes CASSESDTQYF.

The chain uses TRBV5-4 and TRBJ2-3, with 11 bases aligning to TRBD2. The J segment lost 4 bases and the V segment lost 3 bases, leaving 1 base of the junction unmatched. CDR1 and CDR2 from the germline V gene are SGHNT and YYREEE (reference sequence). The CDR3 consists of 14 residues. The CDR3 nucleotides read TGTGCCAGCAGCTCGGGACTAGCGGCAGATACGCAGTATTTT. This sequence encodes CASSSGLAADTQYF. The full variable domain, its missing parts supplied by reference TRBV5-4 and TRBJ2-3, is ETGVTQSPTHLIKTRGQQVTLRCSSQSGHNTVSWYQQALGQGPQFIFQYYREEENGRGNFPPRFSGLQFPNYSSELNVNALELDDSALYLCASSSGLAADTQYFGPGTRLTVL.

The V gene is TRBV5-6, the J gene TRBJ1-5, with D perhaps matching TRBD1 (6 bases). Trimming cost V 4 bases and J 7 bases, with 18 bases left between them. CDR3 length equals 15 residues. CDR1 and CDR2 (germline): SGHDT, YYEEEE. In nucleotides, the CDR3 is TGTGCCAGCAGCCCGCTAGGGGGAAGAAGCCAGCCCCAGCATTTT. Its translation: CASSPLGGRSQPQHF.

The chain couples TRBV9 to TRBJ1-2, with TRBD1 as a possible D gene (5 bases). This CDR3 has 12 residues. In germline, CDR1 is SGDLS, CDR2 YYNGEE. Trimming shortened V by 0 bases and J by 8 bases, and 8 bases separated the two germline ends. CDR3 amino acids: CASSVAGGGYTF. The CDR3 DNA follows: TGTGCCAGCAGCGTAGCGGGGGGAGGCTACACCTTC.

With regard to this clone: The germline gene is not matched at one end of the junction; a read error may be the cause. This chain uses TRBV5-5 with TRBJ2-1; a weak D match, TRBD1 (5 bases). The CDR3 length is 13 residues. Germline-derived CDR1 and CDR2 are SGHKS and YYEKEE (reference sequence). DNA for the CDR3: TGTGCCAGCACCTTGCTTTACCAGGGAGAGCAGTTCTTC. It encodes CASTLLYQGEQFF.

The chain uses TRBV10-3 and TRBJ1-3; D ambiguous. Germline values: CDR1 ENHRY, CDR2 SYGVKD. This CDR3 is built from 12 residues. V was pared by 6 bases and J by 4 bases, with 7 bases between. This CDR3 is CAIRGIGNTIYF. CDR3 nucleotide sequence: TGTGCCATCAGGGGGATCGGAAACACCATATATTTT.

V usage is TRBV5-1 and J usage is TRBJ2-3; 7 bases agree with TRBD2. This CDR3 contains 14 residues. Germline V CDR1 and CDR2: SGHRS, YFSETQ. V shed 6 bases and J 0 bases; nucleotides not matched to a gene: 4. CDR3 region: CASKVSGSTDTQYF. CDR3 DNA: TGCGCCAGCAAGGTTAGCGGGAGCACAGATACGCAGTATTTT.

The V gene is TRBV5-1, the J gene TRBJ1-2; D is undetermined. The ends were cut back, 0 bases at V and 8 bases at J, with 8 bases in the middle. The germline V gene has CDR1 SGHRS and CDR2 YFSETQ. The CDR3 sequence is 12 residues long. CDR3 in amino acids: CASSLAFSGYTF. CDR3 DNA sequence: TGCGCCAGCAGCTTGGCCTTCTCCGGCTACACCTTC.

V is TRBV27 and J is TRBJ2-2; D ambiguous. V shed 1 base and J shed 8 bases, with 8 bases lying between them. The CDR3 spans 13 residues. Germline lookup yields CDR1 MNHEY and CDR2 SMNVEV (reference sequence). The CDR3 is CASSLYPSGELFF. In DNA form, the CDR3 reads TGTGCCAGCAGTTTATATCCCTCAGGGGAGCTGTTTTTT.

The chain joins TRBV19 to TRBJ1-2; no firm D call. This CDR3 is built from 13 residues. CDR1 and CDR2 from the germline V gene are LNHDA and SQIVND (reference sequence). The V end was cut by 1 base, the J end by 5 bases, with 8 bases between. As DNA, the CDR3 is TGTGCCAGTAGTATAGGGGGAGAGTATGGCTACACCTTC. This gives the protein CASSIGGEYGYTF.

This chain joins TRBV5-5 and TRBJ1-1; D gene unclear. This CDR3 spans 13 amino acids. Trimming pared 0 bases from V and 11 bases from J, leaving 14 bases between. Germline V lookup: CDR1 SGHKS, CDR2 YYEKEE (reference sequence). The CDR3 coding sequence is TGTGCCAGCAGCTTGGAGGCGGAAAGGTTGGCTTTCTTT. This sequence encodes CASSLEAERLAFF.

This clone was detected only a few times. The rearrangement links TRBV19 to TRBJ1-1; D is undetermined. Germline CDR1 LNHDA, CDR2 SQIVND (reference sequence). V lost 5 bases to trimming and J lost 5 bases, with 21 bases between them. CDR3 length equals 16 residues. CDR3 DNA: TGTGCCAGTAGTCCAACCACCGACTCTTGGAGAACTGAAGCTTTCTTT. As protein: CASSPTTDSWRTEAFF. Together with reference TRBV19 and TRBJ1-1, the CDR3 gives the full variable domain: DGGITQSPKYLFRKEGQNVTLSCEQNLNHDAMYWYRQDPGQGLRLIYYSQIVNDFQKGDIAEGYSVSREKKESFPLTVTSAQKNPTAFYLCASSPTTDSWRTEAFFGQGTRLTVV.

This clone turned up a few times. This chain joins TRBV5-1 and TRBJ2-1; 7 bases line up with TRBD1. Germline lookup yields CDR1 SGHRS and CDR2 YFSETQ. The ends lost 3 bases at V and 5 bases at J; junction bases unmatched: 2. There are 13 residues in the CDR3. CDR3 region: CASSWGQNNEQFF. In DNA form, the CDR3 reads TGCGCCAGCAGCTGGGGACAGAACAATGAGCAGTTCTTC.

As DNA, the CDR3 is TGCGCCAGCAGCCAGGGCCGTAGCGGGATGGTTGGAGATACGCAGTATTTT. Its translation: CASSQGRSGMVGDTQYF. The V gene is TRBV4-1, the J gene TRBJ2-3; 8 nucleotides agree with TRBD2. CDR1 and CDR2 (germline): MGHRA, YSYEKL. The J segment lost 5 bases and the V segment lost 3 bases, leaving 13 bases of the junction unmatched. The CDR3 has 17 residues.

The J gene is TRBJ1-6, the V gene TRBV4-3; D not certain. Looked up from germline, CDR1 is LGHNA and CDR2 is YSLEER. The CDR3 contains 14 residues. Deletions cut 5 bases from V and 10 bases from J, with 15 bases between. CDR3 DNA sequence: TGCGCCAGCAGCGACTGGCAGCGAAACTCACCCCTCCACTTT. Translated: CASSDWQRNSPLHF.

This clone was detected once. The chain carries TRBV5-1 and TRBJ2-1; D not certain. Looked up from germline, CDR1 is SGHRS and CDR2 is YFSETQ. The CDR3 consists of 12 residues. The V end was cut by 3 bases, the J end by 4 bases, with 5 bases between. CDR3 protein: CASSYRYNEQFF. DNA of the CDR3: TGCGCCAGCAGCTACCGATACAATGAGCAGTTCTTC. Supplemented by reference TRBV5-1 and TRBJ2-1, the full variable domain reads KAGVTQTPRYLIKTRGQQVTLSCSPISGHRSVSWYQQTPGQGLQFLFEYFSETQRNKGNFPGRFSGRQFSNSRSEMNVSTLELGDSALYLCASSYRYNEQFFGPGTRLTVL.

The chain employs TRBV5-1 and TRBJ2-5; weak D call: TRBD1 (6 bases). Germline CDR1 SGHRS, CDR2 YFSETQ. There are 13 residues in the CDR3. With 4 bases removed from V and 5 bases from J, the gap between germline ends came to 12 bases. In nucleotides, the CDR3 is TGCGCCAGCAGCCCCCACAGGGCTGAGACCCAGTACTTC. Protein: CASSPHRAETQYF.

The chain combines TRBV6-1 with TRBJ1-2; D not certain. The V gene's germline CDR1 is MNHNS and CDR2 SASEGT. The CDR3 contains 14 residues. The V and J ends lost 4 bases and 0 bases respectively, with 9 bases between them. The chain's CDR3 is CASSGSASNYGYTF. The CDR3 DNA is TGTGCCAGCAGTGGGTCGGCCTCTAACTATGGCTACACCTTC.

The chain carries TRBV28 and TRBJ2-7; 8 nucleotides align to TRBD2. The CDR3 covers 15 residues. Germline loops: CDR1 MDHEN, CDR2 SYDVKM. Germline trimming cut 6 bases from V and 5 bases from J; bases unmatched to any gene: 12. The CDR3, as DNA: TGTGCCAGCAGCCCAGAGGTAGCGGGACATGACGAGCAGTACTTC. Amino acids: CASSPEVAGHDEQYF.

This clone was counted only a few times. Other DNA sequences from this sample encode an identical CDR3 as well. The V and J genes are TRBV15 and TRBJ1-2; D perhaps matches TRBD1 (5 bases). V was shortened by 0 bases and J by 6 bases, with 8 bases between the two germline ends. Germline V gene lookup returns CDR1 LNHNV and CDR2 YYDKDF (reference sequence). The CDR3 has 13 amino acids. The CDR3 DNA reads as TGTGCCACCAGCAGAGAAGAAGGGGATGGCTACACCTTC. This codes for CATSREEGDGYTF.

The chain couples TRBV4-3 to TRBJ1-1, with 7 bases aligning to TRBD1. Germline assignment: CDR1 LGHNA and CDR2 YSLEER. This CDR3 region has 15 residues. V shed 0 bases and J 1 base; nucleotides not matched to a gene: 2. The CDR3 here is CASSQDYRGNTEAFF. DNA of the CDR3: TGCGCCAGCAGCCAAGATTACAGGGGGAACACTGAAGCTTTCTTT.

This clone was observed a few times. The V gene is TRBV5-5, the J gene TRBJ2-7, with 8 positions matching TRBD1. The CDR3 is 14 amino acids. After removal of 3 bases from V and 5 bases from J, the junction contained 7 bases not matched to a gene. Germline-derived CDR1 and CDR2 are SGHKS and YYEKEE (reference sequence). In DNA, the CDR3 is TGTGCCAGCAGCTCCAGACAGGGGTTCGACGAGCAGTACGTC. It is translated as CASSSRQGFDEQYV.

CDR3 loop: CASSQAGSGAYNEQFF. The DNA of the CDR3 is TGCGCCAGCAGCCAAGCCGGTTCCGGGGCCTACAATGAGCAGTTCTTC. The chain joins TRBV4-3 to TRBJ2-1; tentative D call: TRBD2 (5 bases). Per germline, CDR1 LGHNA and CDR2 YSLEER. There are 16 residues in the CDR3. V was trimmed by 1 base and J by 2 bases, leaving 12 bases between them.

The rearrangement links TRBV5-1 to TRBJ2-7; the match to TRBD1 covers 8 bases. V shed 4 bases and J 4 bases; nucleotides not matched to a gene: 7. In germline, CDR1 is SGHRS, CDR2 YFSETQ. The CDR3 covers 14 residues. CDR3 nucleotide sequence: TGCGCCAGCAGCACCGACAGGGGAATGTACGAGCAGTACGTC. Residues: CASSTDRGMYEQYV.